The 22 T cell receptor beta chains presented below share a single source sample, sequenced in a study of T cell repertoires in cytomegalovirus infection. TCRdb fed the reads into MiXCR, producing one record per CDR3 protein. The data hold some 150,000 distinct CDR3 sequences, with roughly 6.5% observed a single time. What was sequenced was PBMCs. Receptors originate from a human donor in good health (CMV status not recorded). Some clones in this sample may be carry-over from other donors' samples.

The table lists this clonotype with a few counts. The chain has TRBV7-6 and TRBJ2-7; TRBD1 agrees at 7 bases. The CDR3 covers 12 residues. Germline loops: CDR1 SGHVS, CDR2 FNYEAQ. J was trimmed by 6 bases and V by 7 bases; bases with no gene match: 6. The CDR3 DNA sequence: TGTGCCAGCACCAAACAGGGGTTCGAGCAGTACTTC. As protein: CASTKQGFEQYF. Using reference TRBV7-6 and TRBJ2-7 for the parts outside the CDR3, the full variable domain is GAGVSQSPRYKVTKRGQDVALRCDPISGHVSLYWYRQALGQGPEFLTYFNYEAQQDKSGLPNDRFSAERPEGSISTLTIQRTEQRDSAMYRCASTKQGFEQYFGPGTRLTVT.

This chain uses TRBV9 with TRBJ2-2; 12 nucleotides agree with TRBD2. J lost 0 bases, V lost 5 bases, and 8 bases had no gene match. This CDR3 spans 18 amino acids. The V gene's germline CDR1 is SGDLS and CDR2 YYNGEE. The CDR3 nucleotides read TGTGCCAGCAGTTTGGGACTAGCGGGCTCTACGAACACCGGGGAGCTGTTTTTT. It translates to CASSLGLAGSTNTGELFF.

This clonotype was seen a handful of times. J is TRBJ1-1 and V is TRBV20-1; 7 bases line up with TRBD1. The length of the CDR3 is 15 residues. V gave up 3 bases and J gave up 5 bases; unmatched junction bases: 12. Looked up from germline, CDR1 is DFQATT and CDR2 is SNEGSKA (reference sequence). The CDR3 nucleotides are TGCAGTGCTAGGGAGTACCTACAGGGGAAAACTGAAGCTTTCTTT. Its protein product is CSAREYLQGKTEAFF.

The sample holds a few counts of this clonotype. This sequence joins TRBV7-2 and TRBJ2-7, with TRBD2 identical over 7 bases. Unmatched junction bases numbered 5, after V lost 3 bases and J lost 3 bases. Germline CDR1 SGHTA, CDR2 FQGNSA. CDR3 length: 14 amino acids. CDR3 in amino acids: CASSLAGVGYEQYF. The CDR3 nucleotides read TGTGCCAGCAGCTTGGCGGGGGTAGGCTACGAGCAGTACTTC.

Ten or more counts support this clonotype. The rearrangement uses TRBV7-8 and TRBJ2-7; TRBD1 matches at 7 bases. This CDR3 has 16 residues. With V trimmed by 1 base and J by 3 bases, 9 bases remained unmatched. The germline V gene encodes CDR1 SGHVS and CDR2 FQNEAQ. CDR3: CASSLGAGTVSYEQYF. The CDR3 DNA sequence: TGTGCCAGCAGCTTAGGGGCCGGGACAGTAAGCTACGAGCAGTACTTC.

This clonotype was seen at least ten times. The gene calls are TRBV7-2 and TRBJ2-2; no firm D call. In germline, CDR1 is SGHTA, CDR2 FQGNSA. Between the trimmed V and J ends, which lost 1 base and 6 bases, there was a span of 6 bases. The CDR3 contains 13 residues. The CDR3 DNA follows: TGTGCCAGCAGCTTAGTTAGGTCCGGGGAGCTGTTTTTT. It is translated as CASSLVRSGELFF.

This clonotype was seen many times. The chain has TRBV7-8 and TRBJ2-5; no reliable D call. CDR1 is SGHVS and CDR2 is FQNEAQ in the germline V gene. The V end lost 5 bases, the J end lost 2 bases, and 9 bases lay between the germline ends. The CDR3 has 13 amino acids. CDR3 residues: CASSQYKQETQYF. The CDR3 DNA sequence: TGTGCCAGCAGCCAGTATAAGCAAGAGACCCAGTACTTC. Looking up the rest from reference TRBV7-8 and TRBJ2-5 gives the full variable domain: GAGVSQSPRYKVAKRGQDVALRCDPISGHVSLFWYQQALGQGPEFLTYFQNEAQLDKSGLPSDRFFAERPEGSVSTLKIQRTQQEDSAVYLCASSQYKQETQYFGPGTRLLVL.

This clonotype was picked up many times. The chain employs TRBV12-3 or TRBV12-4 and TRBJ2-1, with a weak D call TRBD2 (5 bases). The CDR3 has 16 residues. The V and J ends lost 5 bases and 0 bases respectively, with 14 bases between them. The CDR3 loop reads CASSTGLVSSYNEQFF. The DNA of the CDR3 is TGTGCCAGCAGTACCGGACTCGTCAGCTCCTACAATGAGCAGTTCTTC.

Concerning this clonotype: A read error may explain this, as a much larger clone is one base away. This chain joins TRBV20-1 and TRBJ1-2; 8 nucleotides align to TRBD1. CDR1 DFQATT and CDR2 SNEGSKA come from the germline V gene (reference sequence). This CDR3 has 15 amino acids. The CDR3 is CSDRQPGQVFGGYTF. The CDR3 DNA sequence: TGCAGTGATAGACAACCGGGACAGGTGTTTGGTGGCTACACCTTC.

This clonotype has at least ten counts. The CDR3 coding sequence is TGTGCCAGCAGCGCAACAGGGTATCGGTACAATGAGCAGTTCTTC. Translating it yields CASSATGYRYNEQFF. The gene calls are TRBV7-3 and TRBJ2-1, with D perhaps TRBD1 (6 bases). Per the germline V gene, CDR1 is SGHTA and CDR2 is FQGTGA. The CDR3 has 15 residues. Trimming removed 5 bases at V and 4 bases at J, with 15 bases between.

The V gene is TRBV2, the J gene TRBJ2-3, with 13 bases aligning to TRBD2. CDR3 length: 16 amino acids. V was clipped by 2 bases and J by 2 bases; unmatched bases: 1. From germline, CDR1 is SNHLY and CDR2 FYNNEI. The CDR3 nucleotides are TGTGCCAGCAGTGAAACTAGCGGGGGGGTCACAGATACGCAGTATTTT. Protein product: CASSETSGGVTDTQYF.

CDR3 protein: CASSSPGTDTYEQYF. CDR3 bases: TGTGCCAGCAGTTCCCCCGGGACGGATACCTACGAGCAGTACTTC. The chain joins TRBV27 to TRBJ2-7; D is possibly TRBD1 or TRBD2 (5 bases each). Germline V gives CDR1 MNHEY, CDR2 SMNVEV (reference sequence). The CDR3 totals 15 residues. V was clipped by 4 bases and J by 2 bases, with 15 bases between them.

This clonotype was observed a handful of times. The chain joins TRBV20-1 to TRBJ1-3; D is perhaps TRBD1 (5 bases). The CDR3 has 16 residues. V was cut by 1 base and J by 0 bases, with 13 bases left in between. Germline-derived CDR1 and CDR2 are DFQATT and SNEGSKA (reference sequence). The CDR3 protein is CSARVQGRFSGNTIYF. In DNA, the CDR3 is TGCAGTGCTAGAGTCCAGGGCCGCTTCTCTGGAAACACCATATATTTT.

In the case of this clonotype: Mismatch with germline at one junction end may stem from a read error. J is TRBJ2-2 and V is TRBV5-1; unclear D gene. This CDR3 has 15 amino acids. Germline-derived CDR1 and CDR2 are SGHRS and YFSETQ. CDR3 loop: CASNLVSGLPGELFF. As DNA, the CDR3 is TGCGCCAGCAACTTGGTTTCAGGTCTGCCCGGGGAGCTGTTTTTT.

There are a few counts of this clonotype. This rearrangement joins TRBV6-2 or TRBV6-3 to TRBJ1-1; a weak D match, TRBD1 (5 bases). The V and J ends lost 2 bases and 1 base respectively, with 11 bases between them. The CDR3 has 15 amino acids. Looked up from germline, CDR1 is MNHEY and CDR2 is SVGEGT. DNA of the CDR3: TGTGCCAGCAGTTACCCCAGGGCCGCGAACACTGAAGCTTTCTTT. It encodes CASSYPRAANTEAFF.

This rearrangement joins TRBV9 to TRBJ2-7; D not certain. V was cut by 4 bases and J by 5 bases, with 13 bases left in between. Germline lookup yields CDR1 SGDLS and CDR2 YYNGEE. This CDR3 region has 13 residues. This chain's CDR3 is CASSPRLADEQYF. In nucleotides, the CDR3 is TGTGCCAGCAGCCCCCGGTTGGCGGACGAGCAGTACTTC.

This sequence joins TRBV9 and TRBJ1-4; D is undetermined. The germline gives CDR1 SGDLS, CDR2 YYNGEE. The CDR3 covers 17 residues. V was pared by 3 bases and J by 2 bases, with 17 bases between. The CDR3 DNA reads TGTGCCAGCAGCGATACAGCCGAGGGAAGTACTAATGAAAAACTGTTTTTT. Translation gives CASSDTAEGSTNEKLFF.

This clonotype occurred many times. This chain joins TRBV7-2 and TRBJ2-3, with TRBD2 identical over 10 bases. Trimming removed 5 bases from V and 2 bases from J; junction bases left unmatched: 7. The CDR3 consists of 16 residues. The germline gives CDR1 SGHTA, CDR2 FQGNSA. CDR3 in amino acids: CASSRTSGVNTDTQYF. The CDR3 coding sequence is TGTGCCAGCAGCAGAACTAGCGGGGTGAACACAGATACGCAGTATTTT.

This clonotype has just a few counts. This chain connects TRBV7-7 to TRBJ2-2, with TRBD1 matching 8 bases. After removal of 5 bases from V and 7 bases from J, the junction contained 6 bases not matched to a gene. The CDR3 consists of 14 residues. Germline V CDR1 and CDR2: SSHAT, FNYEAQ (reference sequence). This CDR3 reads CASSPGQGGGELFF. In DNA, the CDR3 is TGTGCCAGCAGCCCTGGACAGGGCGGCGGGGAGCTGTTTTTT.

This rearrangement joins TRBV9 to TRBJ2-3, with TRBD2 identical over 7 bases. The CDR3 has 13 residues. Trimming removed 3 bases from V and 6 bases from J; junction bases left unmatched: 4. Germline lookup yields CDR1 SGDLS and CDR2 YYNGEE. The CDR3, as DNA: TGTGCCAGCAGCGCCGGGGGGTTCGATACGCAGTATTTT. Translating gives CASSAGGFDTQYF.

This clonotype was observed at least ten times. CDR3 amino acids: CASSFLGNEQFF. Here the CDR3 DNA reads TGTGCCAGCAGTTTTCTAGGGAATGAGCAGTTCTTC. The chain is built from TRBV27 and TRBJ2-1; D gene ambiguous. Germline CDR1 reads MNHEY; CDR2 reads SMNVEV (reference sequence). The CDR3 extends over 12 amino acids. The V end lost 3 bases, the J end lost 7 bases, and 7 bases lay between the germline ends.

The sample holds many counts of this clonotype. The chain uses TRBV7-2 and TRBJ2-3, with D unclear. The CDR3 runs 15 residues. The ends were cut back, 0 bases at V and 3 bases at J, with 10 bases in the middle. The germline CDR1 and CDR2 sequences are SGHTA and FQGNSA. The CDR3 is CASSLAVRRTDTQYF. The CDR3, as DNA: TGTGCCAGCAGCTTAGCCGTCCGGCGGACAGATACGCAGTATTTT.